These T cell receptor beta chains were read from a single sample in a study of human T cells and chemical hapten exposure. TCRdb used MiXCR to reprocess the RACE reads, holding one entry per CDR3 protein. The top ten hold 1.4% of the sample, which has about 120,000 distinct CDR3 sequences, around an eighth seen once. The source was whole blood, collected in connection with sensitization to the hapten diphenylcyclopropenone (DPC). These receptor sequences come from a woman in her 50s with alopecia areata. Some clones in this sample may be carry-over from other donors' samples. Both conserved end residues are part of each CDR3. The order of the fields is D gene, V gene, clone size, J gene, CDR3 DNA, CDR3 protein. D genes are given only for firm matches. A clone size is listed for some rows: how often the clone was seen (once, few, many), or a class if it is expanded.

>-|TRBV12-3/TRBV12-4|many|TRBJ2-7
TGTGCCAGCAGTTTTCGTAACCCGGGTCGGGACGAGCAGTACTTC
CASSFRNPGRDEQYF
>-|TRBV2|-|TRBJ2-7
TGTGCCAGCAGTGGGGGGGCAAGGCAGTACTTC
CASSGGARQYF
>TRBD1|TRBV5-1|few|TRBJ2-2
TGCGCCAGCAGACCACTAGGGGGCGGCGACGGGGAGCTGTTTTTT
CASRPLGGGDGELFF
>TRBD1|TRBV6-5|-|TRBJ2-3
TGTGCCAGCAGTTCGGGACAGTCGTGGGATACGCAGTATTTT
CASSSGQSWDTQYF
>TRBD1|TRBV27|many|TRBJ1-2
TGTGCCAGCAGCCCTCCAGGACAGGGGGCTCTGGGCCATGGCTACACCTTC
CASSPPGQGALGHGYTF
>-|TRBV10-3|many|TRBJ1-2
TGTGCCATCACTGGGGGGGCTAACTATGGCTACACCTTC
CAITGGANYGYTF
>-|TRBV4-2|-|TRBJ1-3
TGTGCCAGCAGCCAAGAGTGGGGAAGCTCTGGAAACACCATATATTTT
CASSQEWGSSGNTIYF
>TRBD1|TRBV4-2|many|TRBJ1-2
TGTGCCAGCAGCCAAGACGCAGGGGGCTCGAGTTATGGCTACACCTTC
CASSQDAGGSSYGYTF
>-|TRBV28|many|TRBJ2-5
TGTGCCAGCAGTTTGCGGATCCAAGAGACCCAGTACTTC
CASSLRIQETQYF
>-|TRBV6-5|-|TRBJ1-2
TGTGCCAGCAGTTCCGCAGTGCCTGGGGGCTATGGCTACACCTTC
CASSSAVPGGYGYTF
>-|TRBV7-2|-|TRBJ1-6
TGTGCCAGCAGCTTGGGAAGGGCCCGTAGTTATAATTCACCCCTCCACTTT
CASSLGRARSYNSPLHF
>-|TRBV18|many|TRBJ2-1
TGTGCCAGCTCACGGGTAGGAGTGGGCAATGAGCAGTTCTTC
CASSRVGVGNEQFF
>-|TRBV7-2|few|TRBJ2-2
TGTGCCAGCAGCCTTAACGGGTTCAACACCGGGGAGCTGTTTTTT
CASSLNGFNTGELFF
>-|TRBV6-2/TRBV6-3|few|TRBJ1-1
TGTGCCAGCAGACCCCACCGCCTTGGCGGGGAGGACACTGAAGCTTTCTTT
CASRPHRLGGEDTEAFF
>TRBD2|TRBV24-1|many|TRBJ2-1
TGTGCCACTGCAGATAGCGGGGGGGCCGGCAATGAGCAGTTCTTC
CATADSGGAGNEQFF
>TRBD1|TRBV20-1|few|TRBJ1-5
TGCAGTGCTAGAGGGACAGGGCTACTCAATCAGCCCCAGCATTTT
CSARGTGLLNQPQHF
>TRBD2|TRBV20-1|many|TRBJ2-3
TGCAGTGCTAGACGAGCGGGAGGTAGCACAGATACGCAGTATTTT
CSARRAGGSTDTQYF
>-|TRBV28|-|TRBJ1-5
TGTGCCAGCCCACGGGGCATTCAGCCCCAGCATTTT
CASPRGIQPQHF
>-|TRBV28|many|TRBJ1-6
TGTGCCAGCAGTTTCGGTTCACCCCTCCACTTT
CASSFGSPLHF
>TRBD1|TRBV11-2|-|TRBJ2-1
TGTGCCAGCAGCCTCCGGACAGGGCCCAACAATGAGCAGTTCTTC
CASSLRTGPNNEQFF
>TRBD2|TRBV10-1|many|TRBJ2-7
TGCGCCAGCAGCCAACTAGCGGGGGCATACGAGCAGTACTTC
CASSQLAGAYEQYF
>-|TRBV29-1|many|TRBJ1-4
TGCAGCGTTGAAGACACAGTGGGGAGTCCCTCTCCACTGTTTTTT
CSVEDTVGSPSPLFF
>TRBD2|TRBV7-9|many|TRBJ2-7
TGTGCCAGCAGCTCCCCGGGACTAGCGGGTTACGAGCAGTACTTC
CASSSPGLAGYEQYF
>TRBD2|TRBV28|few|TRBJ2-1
TGTGCCAGCAGTTTCGACGGGACTAGCGGGACGGTCTCCTACAATGAGCAGTTCTTC
CASSFDGTSGTVSYNEQFF
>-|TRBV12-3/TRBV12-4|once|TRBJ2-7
TGTGCCAGCAGCCGAAACAGGGAAGGGTACGAGCAGTACTTC
CASSRNREGYEQYF
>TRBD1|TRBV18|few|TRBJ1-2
TGTGCCAGCTCATCCGACAGGGGGTATGGCTACACCTTC
CASSSDRGYGYTF
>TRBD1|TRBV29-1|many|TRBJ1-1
TGCAGCGCTAGGGGACAGCTGAACACTGAAGCTTTCTTT
CSARGQLNTEAFF
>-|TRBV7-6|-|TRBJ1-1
TGTGCCAGCAGCTTAGCGGGGGCCAGGGCGAACACTGAAGCTTTCTTT
CASSLAGARANTEAFF
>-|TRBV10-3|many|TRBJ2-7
TGTGCCATCAGTGAAATTTCCGCGGACGAGCAGTACTTC
CAISEISADEQYF
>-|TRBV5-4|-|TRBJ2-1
TGTGCCAGCAGCTATAGCGGAGTGGCGGTGGCGAATGAGCAGTTCTTC
CASSYSGVAVANEQFF
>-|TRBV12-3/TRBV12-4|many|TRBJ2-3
TGTGCCAGCAGTTTATCGTCGACAGGCATCCCAGATACGCAGTATTTT
CASSLSSTGIPDTQYF
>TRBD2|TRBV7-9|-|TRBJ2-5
TGTGCCAGCAGCTTTACGGGACTACAGGCGGGGACCCAGTACTTC
CASSFTGLQAGTQYF
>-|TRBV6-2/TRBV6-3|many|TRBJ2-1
TGTGCCAGCAGTTATGGGAGTCGTGGGTTCTTC
CASSYGSRGFF
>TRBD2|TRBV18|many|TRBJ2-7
TGTGCCAGCTCACAGGGCAGGGACTACGTCGAGCAGTACTTC
CASSQGRDYVEQYF
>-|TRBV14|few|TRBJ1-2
TGTGCCAGCAGCCAAGAGTACGGCAGCTATGGCTACACCTTC
CASSQEYGSYGYTF
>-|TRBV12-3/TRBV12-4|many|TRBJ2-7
TGTGCCAGCACCGCCGGGAAAGGACGGGTCTCCTACGAGCAGTACTTC
CASTAGKGRVSYEQYF
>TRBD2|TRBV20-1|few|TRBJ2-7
TGCAGTGCTAGATCGCTAGCGGGGGTTACGAACGAGCAGTACTTC
CSARSLAGVTNEQYF
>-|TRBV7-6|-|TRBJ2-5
TGTGCCAGCAGCTTAGAGGCAGCGGGAGAGACCCAGTACTTC
CASSLEAAGETQYF
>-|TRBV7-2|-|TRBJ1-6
TGTGCCAGCAGTCCGAGTATCCTCTATAATTCACCCCTCCACTTT
CASSPSILYNSPLHF
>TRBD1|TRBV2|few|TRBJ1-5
TGTGCCAGCAGTACGGACAGGGGAGGTCAGCCCCAGCATTTT
CASSTDRGGQPQHF
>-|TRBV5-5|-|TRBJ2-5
TGTGCCAGCAGTGCTCGGGCGTCGACCCAGTACTTC
CASSARASTQYF
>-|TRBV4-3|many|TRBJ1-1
TGCGCCAGCAGCCAAGAGAATCAGGTGAACACTGAAGCTTTCTTT
CASSQENQVNTEAFF
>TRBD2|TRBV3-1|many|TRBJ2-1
TGTGCCAGCGGACTAGCGGGAGACGGCAATGAGCAGTTCTTC
CASGLAGDGNEQFF
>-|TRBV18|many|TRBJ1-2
TGTGCCAGCTCACGGGATAGGGAAAGTGGCTACACCTTC
CASSRDRESGYTF
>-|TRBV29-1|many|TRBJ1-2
TGCAGCGTTGAAAGGGGCACAGGGCGAGGCTACACCTTC
CSVERGTGRGYTF
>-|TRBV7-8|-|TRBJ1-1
TGTGCCAGCAGTAGAGGGATCAGGACTGAAGCTTTCTTT
CASSRGIRTEAFF
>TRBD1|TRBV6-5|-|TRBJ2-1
TGTGCCAGCAGATGGACAGGGGGCTACAATGAGCAGTTCTTC
CASRWTGGYNEQFF
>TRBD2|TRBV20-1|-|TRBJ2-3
TGCAGTCGGCTAGCGGGAGGCGGCGATACGCAGTATTTT
CSRLAGGGDTQYF